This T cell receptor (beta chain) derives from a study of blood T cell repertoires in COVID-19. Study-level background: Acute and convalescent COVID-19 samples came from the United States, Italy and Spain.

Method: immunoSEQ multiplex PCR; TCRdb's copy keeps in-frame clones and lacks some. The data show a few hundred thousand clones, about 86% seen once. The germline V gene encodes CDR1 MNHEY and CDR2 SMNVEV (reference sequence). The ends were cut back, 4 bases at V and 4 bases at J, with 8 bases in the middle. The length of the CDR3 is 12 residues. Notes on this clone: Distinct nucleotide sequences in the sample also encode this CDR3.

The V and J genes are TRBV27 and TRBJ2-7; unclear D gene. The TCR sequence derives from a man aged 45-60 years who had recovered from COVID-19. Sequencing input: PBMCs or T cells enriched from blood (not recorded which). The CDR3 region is CASSSGVYEQYF. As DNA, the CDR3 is TGTGCCAGCAGTTCAGGCGTGTACGAGCAGTACTTC.